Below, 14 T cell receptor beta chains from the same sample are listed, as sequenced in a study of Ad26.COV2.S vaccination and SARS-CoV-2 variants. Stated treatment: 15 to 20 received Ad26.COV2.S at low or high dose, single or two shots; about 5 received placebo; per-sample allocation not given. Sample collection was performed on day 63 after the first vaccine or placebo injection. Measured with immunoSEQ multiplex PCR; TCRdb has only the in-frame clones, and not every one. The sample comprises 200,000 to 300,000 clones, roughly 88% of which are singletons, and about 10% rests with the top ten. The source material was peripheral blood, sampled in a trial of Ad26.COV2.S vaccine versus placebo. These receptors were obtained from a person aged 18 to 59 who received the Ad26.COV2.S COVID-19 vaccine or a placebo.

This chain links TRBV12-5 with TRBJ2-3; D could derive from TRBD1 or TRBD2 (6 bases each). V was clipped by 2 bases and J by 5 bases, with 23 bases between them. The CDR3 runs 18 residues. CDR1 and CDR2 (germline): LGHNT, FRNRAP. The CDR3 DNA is TGTGCTAGTGGTTTGCCCCCCCAAGCAGCGGAGGGGGAAGATACGCAGTATTTT. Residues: CASGLPPQAAEGEDTQYF.

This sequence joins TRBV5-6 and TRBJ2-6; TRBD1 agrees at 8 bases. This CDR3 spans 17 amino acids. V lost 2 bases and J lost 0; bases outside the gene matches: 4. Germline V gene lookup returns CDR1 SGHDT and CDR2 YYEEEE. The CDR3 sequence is CASSFPGQVSGANVLTF. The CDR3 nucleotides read TGTGCCAGCAGCTTCCCGGGACAGGTCTCTGGGGCCAACGTCCTGACTTTC.

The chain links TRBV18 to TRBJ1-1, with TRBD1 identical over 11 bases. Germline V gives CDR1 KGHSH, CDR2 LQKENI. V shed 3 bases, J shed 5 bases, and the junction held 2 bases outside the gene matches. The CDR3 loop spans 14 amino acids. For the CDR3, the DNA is TGTGCCAGCTCACCGGGGGACAGGGGGACTGAAGCTTTCTTT. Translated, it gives CASSPGDRGTEAFF.

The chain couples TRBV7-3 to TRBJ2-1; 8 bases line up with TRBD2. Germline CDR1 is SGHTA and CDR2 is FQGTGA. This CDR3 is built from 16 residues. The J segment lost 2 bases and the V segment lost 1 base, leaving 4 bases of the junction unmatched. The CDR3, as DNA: TGTGCCAGCAGCTTAAAACGGGAGGGCCCCTACAATGAGCAGTTCTTC. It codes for CASSLKREGPYNEQFF.

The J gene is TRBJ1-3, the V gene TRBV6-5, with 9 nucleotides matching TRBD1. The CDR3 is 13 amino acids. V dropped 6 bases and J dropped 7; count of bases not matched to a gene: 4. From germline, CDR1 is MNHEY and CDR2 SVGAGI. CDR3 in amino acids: CASRQGASNTIYF. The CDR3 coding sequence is TGTGCCAGCAGACAGGGGGCTTCGAACACCATATATTTT.

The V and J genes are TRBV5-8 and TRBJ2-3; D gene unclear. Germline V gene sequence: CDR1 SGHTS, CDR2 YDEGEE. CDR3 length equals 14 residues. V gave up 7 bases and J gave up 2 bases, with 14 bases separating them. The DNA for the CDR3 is TGTGCCAGCCGCCAAAGGATTATCACAGATACGCAGTATTTT. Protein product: CASRQRIITDTQYF.

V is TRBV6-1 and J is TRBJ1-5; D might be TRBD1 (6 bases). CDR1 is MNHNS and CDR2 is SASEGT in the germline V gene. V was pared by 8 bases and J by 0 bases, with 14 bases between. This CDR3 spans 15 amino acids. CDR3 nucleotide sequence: TGTGCCAGCGCGTCGAGGGGGGATAGCAATCAGCCCCAGCATTTT. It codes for CASASRGDSNQPQHF.

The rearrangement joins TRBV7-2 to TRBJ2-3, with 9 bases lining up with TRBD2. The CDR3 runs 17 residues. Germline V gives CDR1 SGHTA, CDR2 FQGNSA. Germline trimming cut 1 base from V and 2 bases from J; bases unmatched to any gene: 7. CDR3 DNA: TGTGCCAGCAGCTTAGATTTCGGCGGGGGGGCCACAGATACGCAGTATTTT. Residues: CASSLDFGGGATDTQYF.

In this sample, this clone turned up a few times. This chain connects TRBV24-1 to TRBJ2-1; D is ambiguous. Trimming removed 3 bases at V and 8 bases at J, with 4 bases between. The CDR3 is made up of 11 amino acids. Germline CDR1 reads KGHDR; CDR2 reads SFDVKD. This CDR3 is CATSDAHEQFF. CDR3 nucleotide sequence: TGTGCCACCAGTGATGCCCATGAGCAGTTCTTC.

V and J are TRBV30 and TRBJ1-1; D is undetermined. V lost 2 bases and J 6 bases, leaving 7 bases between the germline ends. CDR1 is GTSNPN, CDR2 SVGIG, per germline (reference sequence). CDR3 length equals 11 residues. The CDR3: CAWSREAEAFF. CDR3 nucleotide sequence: TGTGCCTGGAGTCGGGAGGCTGAAGCTTTCTTT.

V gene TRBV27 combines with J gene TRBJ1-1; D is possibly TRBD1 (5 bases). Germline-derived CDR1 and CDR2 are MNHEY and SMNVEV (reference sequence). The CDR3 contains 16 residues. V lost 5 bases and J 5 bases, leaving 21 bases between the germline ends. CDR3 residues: CASSPPPRQPFTEAFF. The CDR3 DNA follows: TGTGCCAGCAGTCCGCCTCCTCGACAGCCCTTTACTGAAGCTTTCTTT.

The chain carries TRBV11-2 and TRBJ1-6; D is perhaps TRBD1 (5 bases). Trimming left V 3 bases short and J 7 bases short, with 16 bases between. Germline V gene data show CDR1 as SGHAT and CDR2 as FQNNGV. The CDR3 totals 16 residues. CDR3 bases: TGTGCCAGCAGCTTCGGGACCCGGACGGGCAATTCACCCCTCCACTTT. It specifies CASSFGTRTGNSPLHF.

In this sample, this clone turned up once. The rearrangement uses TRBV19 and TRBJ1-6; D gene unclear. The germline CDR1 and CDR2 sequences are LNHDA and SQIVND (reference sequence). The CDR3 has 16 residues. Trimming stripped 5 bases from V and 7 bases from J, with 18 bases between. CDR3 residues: CASSLANRGVNSPLHF. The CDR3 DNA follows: TGTGCCAGTAGTTTGGCGAACAGAGGCGTCAATTCACCCCTCCACTTT.

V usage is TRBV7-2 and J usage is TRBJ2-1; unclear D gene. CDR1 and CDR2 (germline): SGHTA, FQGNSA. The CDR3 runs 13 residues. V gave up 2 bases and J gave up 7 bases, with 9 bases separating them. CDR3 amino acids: CASSLKVSNEQFF. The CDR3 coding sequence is TGTGCCAGCAGCTTAAAGGTTTCGAATGAGCAGTTCTTC.